These 5 T cell receptor beta chains were sequenced from one sample in a study. TCRdb independently ran MiXCR on the 5' RACE reads; one entry per CDR3 protein. The repertoire consists of approximately 50,000 distinct CDR3 sequences, with about 20% occurring once and the leading ten covering 3.2%. The sorted Tregs were CD4+CD25+CD127-/low cells. The specimen was tumor-infiltrating Tregs sorted from the breast tumor. The receptors come from a female donor with breast cancer.

This clonotype has ten or more counts. The chain carries TRBV6-5 and TRBJ2-7, with D perhaps given as TRBD1 or TRBD2 (5 bases each). Trimming left V 7 bases short and J 2 bases short, with 15 bases between. The CDR3 runs to 14 residues. Looked up from germline, CDR1 is MNHEY and CDR2 is SVGAGI. CDR3 in DNA: TGTGCCAGCACTCGGACGGGACGGACCTACGAGCAGTACTTC. Protein sequence: CASTRTGRTYEQYF.

In its sample, this clonotype was seen a few times. The junction differs from germline at one of its ends, possibly a read error. CDR3 nucleotides: TGCGCCAGCAGCTTCGGGAGGGCCTCCTACAATGAGCGGTTCTTC. It is translated as CASSFGRASYNERFF. V usage is TRBV5-1 and J usage is TRBJ2-1; 8 bases agree with TRBD2. CDR1 and CDR2 from the germline V gene are SGHRS and YFSETQ. The CDR3 consists of 15 residues.

In regard to this clonotype: A much more abundant neighbour one base away suggests this may be a read error. The CDR3 does not end in the conserved phenylalanine or tryptophan, so this is likely a read error. V usage is TRBV6-5 and J usage is TRBJ2-7, with TRBD1 identical over 8 bases. The V segment lost 7 bases and the J segment 4 bases; nucleotides outside the gene matches: 12. The CDR3 contains 15 residues. Germline V gives CDR1 MNHEY, CDR2 SVGAGI. CDR3 nucleotides: TGTGCCAGCAAGTACTACCCCCAGGGGGCTTACGAGCAGTACTCC. Translation: CASKYYPQGAYEQYS.

The gene calls are TRBV5-1 and TRBJ1-2; D is unclear. V gave up 0 bases and J gave up 5 bases, with 5 bases separating them. The germline gives CDR1 SGHRS, CDR2 YFSETQ. The CDR3 sequence is 12 residues long. CDR3 DNA: TGCGCCAGCAGCTTGGCCGAGTATGGCTACACCTTC. Protein sequence: CASSLAEYGYTF. Using reference TRBV5-1 and TRBJ1-2 for the parts outside the CDR3, the full variable domain is KAGVTQTPRYLIKTRGQQVTLSCSPISGHRSVSWYQQTPGQGLQFLFEYFSETQRNKGNFPGRFSGRQFSNSRSEMNVSTLELGDSALYLCASSLAEYGYTFGSGTRLTVV.

The V gene is TRBV7-2, the J gene TRBJ1-1; D remains unclear. Trimming removed 1 base from V and 1 base from J, with 4 bases in between. Germline values: CDR1 SGHTA, CDR2 FQGNSA. The CDR3 spans 13 residues. In DNA form, the CDR3 reads TGTGCCAGCAGCTTAGATCCGAACACTGAAGCTTTCTTT. Its protein product is CASSLDPNTEAFF.